Following are 25 T cell receptor beta chains from one sample sequenced in a study of OX40 agonist ivuxolimab in advanced cancers. Profiled with immunoSEQ multiplex PCR; TCRdb holds only in-frame clones, not every one. The table lists 80,000 to 100,000 clones, about 85% of them singletons, with around 0.82% in the top ten. This material consisted of CD4+ or CD8+ T cells sorted from blood, taken in a trial of the OX40 agonist ivuxolimab. Receptors were obtained from an adult with an advanced solid tumor such as melanoma, head and neck, liver or kidney cancer.

The CDR3: CASSPPVLRNEQFF. CDR3 sequence (DNA): TGTGCCAGCTCACCACCTGTTCTTCGGAATGAGCAGTTCTTC. J is TRBJ2-1 and V is TRBV18; D call uncertain. V was trimmed by 0 bases and J by 7 bases, leaving 10 bases between them. The CDR3 sequence is 14 residues long. Germline V gives CDR1 KGHSH, CDR2 LQKENI.

The chain has TRBV6-5 and TRBJ2-7; 11 bases align to TRBD2. The germline gives CDR1 MNHEY, CDR2 SVGAGI. V was clipped by 6 bases and J by 1 base; unmatched bases: 5. The CDR3 sequence is 15 residues long. DNA for the CDR3: TGTGCCAGCAGCCACACTAGCGGGGGTTCCTACGAGCAGTACTTC. Its translation: CASSHTSGGSYEQYF.

The J gene is TRBJ2-1, the V gene TRBV5-1, with 8 bases that match TRBD2. V was pared by 0 bases and J by 3 bases, with 5 bases of the junction left unmatched. Per the germline V gene, CDR1 is SGHRS and CDR2 is YFSETQ. This CDR3 is 16 amino acids long. The chain's CDR3 is CASSLGSGRGYNEQFF. The CDR3 DNA follows: TGCGCCAGCAGCTTGGGGAGCGGGAGAGGCTACAATGAGCAGTTCTTC.

V is TRBV25-1 and J is TRBJ2-1; 7 bases are a match to TRBD2. This CDR3 region has 18 residues. The V segment lost 4 bases and the J segment 2 bases; nucleotides outside the gene matches: 14. Per germline, CDR1 MGHDK and CDR2 SYGVNS. As DNA, the CDR3 is TGTGCCAGCAGTGTGCCCCTAGCGGCCCAGGGCACCTACAATGAGCAGTTCTTC. Its translation is CASSVPLAAQGTYNEQFF. Looking up the rest from reference TRBV25-1 and TRBJ2-1 gives the full variable domain: EADIYQTPRYLVIGTGKKITLECSQTMGHDKMYWYQQDPGMELHLIHYSYGVNSTEKGDLSSESTVSRIRTEHFPLTLESARPSHTSQYLCASSVPLAAQGTYNEQFFGPGTRLTVL.

The rearrangement links TRBV9 to TRBJ1-1; a possible D gene is TRBD1 (5 bases). This CDR3 is 13 amino acids long. V lost 3 bases, J lost 0 bases, and 6 bases lay in between. Germline CDR1 SGDLS, CDR2 YYNGEE. CDR3: CASSETVNTEAFF. Here the CDR3 DNA reads TGTGCCAGCAGCGAGACAGTGAACACTGAAGCTTTCTTT.

This chain uses TRBV4-2 with TRBJ1-1; the D is unclear. V lost 0 bases, J lost 10 bases, and 12 bases lay in between. Germline V gene data show CDR1 as LGHNA and CDR2 as YNFKEQ. The CDR3 spans 13 residues. The CDR3 DNA is TGTGCCAGCAGCCAAGATGGAGGCAGAGGAGCTTTCTTT. Residues: CASSQDGGRGAFF.

This chain links TRBV19 with TRBJ2-1; tentatively, D is TRBD2 (6 bases). Per the germline V gene, CDR1 is LNHDA and CDR2 is SQIVND (reference sequence). There are 13 residues in the CDR3. V lost 5 bases and J 7 bases, leaving 12 bases between the germline ends. CDR3 sequence reads: CASSSGLVNEQFF. For the CDR3, the DNA is TGTGCCAGTAGTTCGGGACTCGTGAATGAGCAGTTCTTC.

V is TRBV6-6 and J is TRBJ1-3; D remains ambiguous. Germline CDR1 MNHNY, CDR2 SVGAGI (reference sequence). V lost 2 bases and J 1 base, leaving 12 bases between the germline ends. The CDR3 runs 16 residues. CDR3 in amino acids: CASSYGQIASGNTIYF. CDR3 in DNA: TGTGCCAGCAGTTACGGGCAGATAGCATCTGGAAACACCATATATTTT.

This clone showed up just a few times. This sequence joins TRBV19 and TRBJ2-4; 9 bases are a match to TRBD2. CDR1 and CDR2 (germline): LNHDA, SQIVND (reference sequence). With V trimmed by 6 bases and J by 8 bases, 5 bases remained unmatched. The length of the CDR3 is 13 residues. CDR3 nucleotides: TGTGCCAGTAGAAGGTCTAGCGGGGACATTCAGTACTTC. Translation: CASRRSSGDIQYF. The full variable domain, rest sourced from reference TRBV19 and TRBJ2-4, is DGGITQSPKYLFRKEGQNVTLSCEQNLNHDAMYWYRQDPGQGLRLIYYSQIVNDFQKGDIAEGYSVSREKKESFPLTVTSAQKNPTAFYLCASRRSSGDIQYFGAGTRLSVL.

This chain joins TRBV27 and TRBJ2-7, with 7 bases matching TRBD2. Germline V gene data show CDR1 as MNHEY and CDR2 as SMNVEV (reference sequence). V was clipped by 5 bases and J by 6 bases; unmatched bases: 13. This CDR3 is built from 15 residues. The CDR3 coding sequence is TGTGCCAGCAGTAGAATTCAGGGAGCGGGGCCCGAGCAGTACTTC. Translation gives CASSRIQGAGPEQYF.

The J gene is TRBJ2-1, the V gene TRBV19; D not certain. Germline CDR1 is LNHDA and CDR2 is SQIVND (reference sequence). Trimming took off 6 bases at V and 7 bases at J, with 10 bases between the two ends. The CDR3 contains 12 residues. The CDR3 DNA reads TGTGCCAGTAGCAGGACCGTAAATGAGCAGTTCTTC. Its translation: CASSRTVNEQFF.

CDR3 protein: CASSLNGLATEQYF. The CDR3 bases are TGCGCCAGCAGCTTGAATGGACTAGCGACCGAGCAGTACTTC. This chain joins TRBV5-1 and TRBJ2-7, with 9 bases matching TRBD2. V was pared by 1 base and J by 6 bases, with 5 bases of the junction left unmatched. Germline assignment: CDR1 SGHRS and CDR2 YFSETQ. The CDR3 is 14 residues long.

This clone has a handful of counts. The V and J genes are TRBV7-2 and TRBJ1-1; D is undetermined. The CDR3 has 13 amino acids. V was trimmed by 3 bases and J by 1 base, leaving 6 bases between them. The germline gives CDR1 SGHTA, CDR2 FQGNSA. DNA for the CDR3: TGTGCCAGCAGCTTCATGGAGAACACTGAAGCTTTCTTT. Translating it yields CASSFMENTEAFF.

The chain couples TRBV5-1 to TRBJ2-5; the D gene could be TRBD1 or TRBD2 (5 bases each). The CDR3 is 15 residues long. V was clipped by 4 bases and J by 5 bases, with 18 bases between them. The germline V gene encodes CDR1 SGHRS and CDR2 YFSETQ. The CDR3 DNA reads as TGCGCCAGCAGCCTTGGGACCCTGACGGGGGAGACCCAGTACTTC. Amino acid sequence: CASSLGTLTGETQYF.

The J gene is TRBJ2-1, the V gene TRBV18; 14 nucleotides agree with TRBD2. The CDR3 contains 16 residues. Germline loops: CDR1 KGHSH, CDR2 LQKENI. J gave up 4 bases and V 5 bases, and 4 bases lay outside the gene matches. DNA of the CDR3: TGTGCCAGCTCAAGGACTAGCGGGGGGAAGTACAATGAGCAGTTCTTC. The encoded protein is CASSRTSGGKYNEQFF.

The chain links TRBV23-1 to TRBJ2-7, with D tentatively TRBD2 (6 bases). TRBV23-1 is placed among ORFs of uncertain function. CDR3 size: 15 residues. V was cut by 0 bases and J by 2 bases, with 11 bases left in between. CDR3 protein: CASSQSSGFTYEQYV. The CDR3 bases are TGCGCCAGCAGTCAATCGAGCGGGTTCACCTACGAGCAGTACGTC.

The chain uses TRBV28 and TRBJ1-5; TRBD1 might be the D (5 bases). This CDR3 contains 13 residues. Germline assignment: CDR1 MDHEN and CDR2 SYDVKM. Trimming left V 3 bases short and J 7 bases short, with 10 bases between. CDR3 DNA sequence: TGTGCCAGCAGTTTGGAGGGGTACCAGCCCCAGCATTTT. Protein sequence: CASSLEGYQPQHF.

The rearrangement joins TRBV2 to TRBJ2-4, with a weak D call TRBD1 (6 bases). This CDR3 has 14 residues. V shed 5 bases and J shed 8 bases, with 16 bases lying between them. In germline, CDR1 is SNHLY, CDR2 FYNNEI. CDR3 in DNA: TGTGCCAGCAGTCCCCTCCCCACAGGGCACATTCAGTACTTC. Amino acid sequence: CASSPLPTGHIQYF.

V gene TRBV25-1 combines with J gene TRBJ2-1, with a tentative D call TRBD2 (6 bases). The CDR3 extends over 16 amino acids. The V gene's germline CDR1 is MGHDK and CDR2 SYGVNS. V was pared by 3 bases and J by 3 bases, with 15 bases between. Here the CDR3 DNA reads TGTGCCAGCAGTGACGGGGGAGGAGGTAACTACAATGAGCAGTTCTTC. It is translated as CASSDGGGGNYNEQFF.

The chain recombines TRBV11-2 with TRBJ2-5; 10 positions match TRBD2. Germline V gene sequence: CDR1 SGHAT, CDR2 FQNNGV. With 0 bases clipped from V and 5 bases from J, the junction kept 3 bases outside the gene matches. This CDR3 is 15 amino acids long. The CDR3, as DNA: TGTGCCAGCAGCTTAGAAAGCGGGAGGGTGGAGACCCAGTACTTC. Translation gives CASSLESGRVETQYF.

The J gene is TRBJ2-1, the V gene TRBV18; 10 bases fit TRBD2. V lost 2 bases to trimming and J lost 5 bases; unmatched junction nucleotides: 3. CDR1 and CDR2 (germline): KGHSH, LQKENI. This CDR3 is built from 15 residues. CDR3 DNA: TGTGCCAGCTCACCAAATAGCGGGGGGAACAATGAGCAGTTCTTC. Protein sequence: CASSPNSGGNNEQFF.

The chain uses TRBV7-8 and TRBJ1-3; no reliable D call. Trimming shortened V by 1 base and J by 3 bases, and 7 bases separated the two germline ends. The CDR3 covers 14 residues. Germline-derived CDR1 and CDR2 are SGHVS and FQNEAQ. This CDR3 is CASSLVGGGNTIYF. The CDR3 DNA follows: TGTGCCAGCAGCTTAGTAGGAGGTGGAAACACCATATATTTT. The variable domain in full, with the rest retrieved from reference TRBV7-8 and TRBJ1-3, is GAGVSQSPRYKVAKRGQDVALRCDPISGHVSLFWYQQALGQGPEFLTYFQNEAQLDKSGLPSDRFFAERPEGSVSTLKIQRTQQEDSAVYLCASSLVGGGNTIYFGEGSWLTVV.

This clone has a single count. This chain joins TRBV9 and TRBJ2-1, with D tentatively TRBD2 (7 bases). Deletions cut 0 bases from V and 12 bases from J, with 16 bases between. CDR1 and CDR2 from the germline V gene are SGDLS and YYNGEE. The CDR3 is 14 residues long. The CDR3 region has the DNA TGTGCCAGCAGCGTAGGGGCTAGCGGAGGGGGGCAGTTCTTC. It yields the protein CASSVGASGGGQFF.

This rearrangement joins TRBV2 to TRBJ1-4, with 9 nucleotides matching TRBD1. The CDR3 length is 16 residues. J was trimmed by 3 bases and V by 5 bases; bases with no gene match: 7. Germline V gene data show CDR1 as SNHLY and CDR2 as FYNNEI. CDR3 loop: CASSYQQGAANEKLFF. In DNA form, the CDR3 reads TGTGCCAGCAGTTACCAACAGGGGGCGGCTAATGAAAAACTGTTTTTT. The whole variable domain, remainder taken from reference TRBV2 and TRBJ1-4, is EPEVTQTPSHQVTQMGQEVILRCVPISNHLYFYWYRQILGQKVEFLVSFYNNEISEKSEIFDDQFSVERPDGSNFTLKIRSTKLEDSAMYFCASSYQQGAANEKLFFGSGTQLSVL.

This rearrangement joins TRBV7-2 to TRBJ2-6, with D possibly TRBD1 on 6 matching bases. The CDR3 is 15 residues long. Looked up from germline, CDR1 is SGHTA and CDR2 is FQGNSA. Trimming left V 5 bases short and J 2 bases short, with 10 bases between. The CDR3 here is CASSPDRAGANVLTF. DNA for the CDR3: TGTGCCAGCAGCCCGGACAGAGCTGGGGCCAACGTCCTGACTTTC.